This entry is about one TCR beta chain. Measured with immunoSEQ multiplex PCR; TCRdb has only the in-frame clones, and not every one. The sample records around 730,000 clones, around 85% being singletons. The sample is drawn from a study of shared T cell receptors in the human thymus. In germline, CDR1 is SGHRS, CDR2 YFSETQ. V gave up 2 bases and J gave up 1 base, with 12 bases separating them. The CDR3 length is 15 residues. This sample also belongs to another study, concerning human thymus T cells. From that report: Donor material was obtained from healthy Finnish infants undergoing corrective surgery for congenital heart defects. Thymus tissue was removed during corrective cardiac surgery. Thymic and blood repertoires appeared to carry a bias in their V and J gene usage. Unrelated individuals reportedly shared highly overlapping thymic TCR repertoires.

Specimen: thymocytes. The rearrangement uses TRBV5-1 and TRBJ1-1, with D possibly being TRBD1 (6 bases). This TCR came from a girl in the first two years of life with a congenital heart defect. The CDR3 reads CASSFSGHTNTEAFF. The CDR3 nucleotides are TGCGCCAGCAGCTTTTCGGGACATACGAACACTGAAGCTTTCTTT.